This record covers a single T cell receptor (beta chain). The target antigen is unknown. Amplification used 60 Vbeta primers and 13 Jbeta primers. Method: immunoSEQ multiplex PCR; TCRdb's copy keeps in-frame clones and lacks some. The repertoire includes about 130,000 clones, 6.5% to 9.5% of them detected once, and around 5.5% sits in the top ten. V lost 3 bases to trimming and J lost 1 base; unmatched junction nucleotides: 5. The CDR3 length is 15 residues. Germline V gene sequence: CDR1 KGHSH, CDR2 LQKENI. This entry is derived from a study of cytomegalovirus exposure and HLA in healthy donors. Notes on the study in general: An Asian-associated ancestry cluster reportedly showed fewer N-insertions than the roughly 670-donor mean in a later analysis. A later analysis found most CMV-associated TCR beta chains apparently HLA-restricted.

The sequencing input was PBMCs. This sequence originates from a man aged 35-49 years in good health and CMV-seronegative. The chain links TRBV18 to TRBJ2-5, with TRBD1 matching 7 bases. The CDR3 DNA sequence: TGTGCCAGCTCACCCTTTAGGGACAGCCAAGAGACCCAGTACTTC. Translating it yields CASSPFRDSQETQYF.